A single sample is the source of the 6 T cell receptor beta chains below, sequenced in a study of breast tumors, draining lymph nodes, adjacent tissues (dated by TCRdb to the mid-2010s). The library was obtained by multiplex PCR. The reads were generated on an Illumina HiSeq 2000. TCRdb cleaned the public reads at Q25 with fastp, built clones with MiXCR and kept in-frame beta chains. When rows share a CDR3 protein, they turn into one entry using the most common DNA and genes. The sample contains 200,000 to 300,000 distinct CDR3 sequences, roughly 31% of them found a single time. The top ten hold around 1.1% of the sample. Lymph node samples were obtained from the axillary draining lymph nodes of breast cancer patients. Sample: axillary lymph node tissue. These TCRs come from a female donor with breast cancer. Some clones in this sample may be carry-over from other donors' samples.

The V and J genes are TRBV15 and TRBJ1-6, with D tentatively TRBD1 (6 bases). The CDR3 contains 15 residues. Between the trimmed V and J ends, which lost 3 bases and 9 bases, there was a span of 15 bases. Germline CDR1 is LNHNV and CDR2 is YYDKDF (reference sequence). The CDR3 is CATSSLEQGSSPLHF. CDR3 nucleotides: TGTGCCACCAGCAGCTTGGAACAGGGTTCTTCACCCCTCCACTTT.

This clonotype was counted ten times or more. The genes are TRBV4-1 and TRBJ2-3, with TRBD2 matching over 9 bases. V trimming: 4 bases; J trimming: 0 bases; junction bases outside the gene matches: 11. The CDR3 contains 18 residues. Germline V gene data show CDR1 as MGHRA and CDR2 as YSYEKL. The DNA of the CDR3 is TGCGCCAGCAGCCCGCTAAAGACTAGCGGTACTAGCACAGATACGCAGTATTTT. As protein: CASSPLKTSGTSTDTQYF.

This clonotype has only a few counts. A much larger clone differs from this one at a single base, so this may be a read error. The gene calls are TRBV12-3 or TRBV12-4 and TRBJ2-5; 11 bases agree with TRBD1. CDR3 size: 15 residues. The J segment lost 5 bases and the V segment lost 3 bases, leaving 5 bases of the junction unmatched. The CDR3 DNA follows: TGTGCCAGCAGTTTCATCGGACAGGGGGCGGAGACCCAGTACTTC. It encodes CASSFIGQGAETQYF.

On this clonotype itself: A read error may explain this, as a much larger clone is one base away. J is TRBJ2-1 and V is TRBV5-1; either TRBD1 or TRBD2 may fit D (5 bases each). The germline V and J ends were trimmed by 4 bases and 13 bases, with 18 bases remaining between them. Germline values: CDR1 SGHRS, CDR2 YFSETQ. The CDR3 runs 13 residues. Here the CDR3 reads CASSLVGTADQFF. Written as DNA, the CDR3 is TGCGCCAGCAGCCTTGTTGGGACGGCTGACCAGTTCTTC.

This clonotype showed up many times. The chain couples TRBV12-3 or TRBV12-4 to TRBJ2-7; a possible D gene is TRBD2 (6 bases). The CDR3 spans 15 residues. The germline V and J ends were trimmed by 7 bases and 6 bases, with 22 bases remaining between them. The CDR3 coding sequence is TGTGCCAGCACCCCCTCCGGAGGGTTAGCAGGCGAGCAGTACTTC. This codes for CASTPSGGLAGEQYF.

The chain combines TRBV5-1 with TRBJ1-4; D not certain. V lost 5 bases to trimming and J lost 4 bases, with 18 bases between them. This CDR3 spans 16 amino acids. CDR1 is SGHRS, CDR2 YFSETQ, per germline. The CDR3 spells CASSLSTRLNNEKLFF. CDR3 DNA: TGCGCCAGCAGTTTATCGACAAGGCTGAATAATGAAAAACTGTTTTTT.